Sequencing of this T cell receptor beta chain was carried out in a study of graft-versus-host responses after intestinal transplantation (dated by TCRdb to the early 2020s). Looking at the study overall: The transplants that recipients received were multivisceral, liver-intestinal, or isolated intestinal. All recipients received anti-thymocyte globulin induction followed by maintenance tacrolimus and steroids for two to four years. After intestinal transplantation, graft-versus-host and host-versus-graft alloreactive T cell clones in the graft, circulation and bone marrow were tracked using bulk TCR-beta CDR3 sequencing. To identify alloreactive clones, pre-transplant mixed lymphocyte reaction products were sequenced and compared with unstimulated pre-transplant donor and recipient T cells. The cohort enrolled about two dozen intestinal transplant recipients, one of whom was a retransplant, and 3 patients without pretransplant specimens were excluded. A peak of at least 4% donor T cells among recipient peripheral blood mononuclear cells was the definition used for donor T cell macrochimerism. Samples from three later patients were sequenced in-house on an Illumina MiSeq with MiXCR processing rather than by the commercial service. General conclusions and limits of the study: Early after transplant, peak levels of circulating GvH clones were associated with declines in HvG clones. Conclusions were limited by the relatively low number and heterogeneity of intestinal transplant patients. GvH clones were detected in recipient bone marrow, and some of these GvH clones were observed earlier in ileal mucosa or blood, consistent with an intestinal mucosal origin. In patients with donor T cell macrochimerism, the allografts had high GvH to HvG T cell clonal ratios.

The library was prepared using the immunoSEQ multiplex PCR assay. For most patients, genomic DNA was isolated with the Qiagen DNeasy Blood and Tissue Kit and sent frozen to Adaptive Biotechnologies for TCR sequencing. High-throughput TCR-beta CDR3 sequencing of genomic DNA from most patients was performed by Adaptive Biotechnologies. Concerning the study's data processing: Adaptive's ImmunoSEQ software supplied the TCR sequencing data for under 20 patients, while MiXCR and VDJtools were used to process a few other patients. To correct CD4 versus CD8 sorting errors, sequences present in both subsets at a frequency ratio below 5:1 were removed. Because the origin of CDR3 nucleotide sequences shared between donor and recipient could not be assigned, those sequences were removed. Alloreactive clones required at least 2-fold expansion over unstimulated cells and minimum CFSE-low frequency of 0.002% (template counts) or 0.001% (read counts). Clones were considered mappable if detected in sequenced pre-transplant spleen, lymph node, or MLR CFSE-low populations of the donor or recipient. The cumulative frequency of alloreactive clones was calculated as a percentage of all sequences, weighted by copy number. The clones in this table, taken by TCRdb from immuneACCESS, are in-frame only. Not every clone is retained; where verified, under half of the shortfall comes from an unresolved V gene, and the cause of the rest is unknown. V and J calls and clone size are copied from that table; D and trimming were computed from the DNA. The sample table holds approximately 39,000 clones, of which 94% were seen once. The ten top clones hold approximately 0.22% of the sample.

According to the germline V gene (reference sequence), CDR1 reads MNHNY and CDR2 reads SVGAGI. CDR3 length: 16 amino acids, cysteine to phenylalanine. Only CDR3 DNA is held: 48 bases, read in frame from base 1. V is pruned by 7 bases and J by 4 bases, leaving 9 bases of the junction without a gene match. As regards this clone: The specificity of this receptor is unknown. No per-base quality is available; no much larger clone lies one base away.

The time point label here, explained by the study, means: cells obtained before transplantation from donor or recipient. CD3+CD4+ and CD3+CD8+ populations were FACS-sorted from unstimulated pre-transplant donor and recipient cells taken from spleen or lymph nodes. The sequence came from a human donor who was the organ donor for an intestinal transplant. Sequences were derived from unstimulated CD4+ T cells sorted from spleen or lymph node cells, sampled before transplant. The sequence links TRBV6-6 to TRBJ2-6, with 8 bases matching TRBD1. DNA sequence: TGTGCCAGCACCCACCAGGGGGCGCACGGGGCCAACGTCCTGACTTTC. It translates as CASTHQGAHGANVLTF.